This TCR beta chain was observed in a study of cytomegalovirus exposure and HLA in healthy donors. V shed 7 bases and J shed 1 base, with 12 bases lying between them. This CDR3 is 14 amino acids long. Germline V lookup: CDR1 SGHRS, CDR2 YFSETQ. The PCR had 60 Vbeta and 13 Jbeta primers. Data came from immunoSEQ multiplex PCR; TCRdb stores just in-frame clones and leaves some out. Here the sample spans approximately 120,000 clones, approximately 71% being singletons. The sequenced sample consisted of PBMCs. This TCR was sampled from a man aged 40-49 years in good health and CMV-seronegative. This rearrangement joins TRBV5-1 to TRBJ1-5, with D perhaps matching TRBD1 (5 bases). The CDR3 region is CASPWEGSNQPQHF. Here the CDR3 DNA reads TGCGCCAGCCCCTGGGAGGGGAGCAATCAGCCCCAGCATTTT. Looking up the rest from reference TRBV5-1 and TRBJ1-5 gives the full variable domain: KAGVTQTPRYLIKTRGQQVTLSCSPISGHRSVSWYQQTPGQGLQFLFEYFSETQRNKGNFPGRFSGRQFSNSRSEMNVSTLELGDSALYLCASPWEGSNQPQHFGDGTRLSIL.